This T cell receptor beta chain is from a study of response to subunit inactivated influenza vaccine. Points from the study as a whole: Authors proposed each seasonal influenza vaccination draws in few new T cells.

The CDR3 is 14 residues long. Germline V gene sequence: CDR1 SEHNR, CDR2 FQNEAQ (reference sequence). The V end was cut by 3 bases, the J end by 0 bases, with 8 bases between. This clonotype has a handful of counts. Antigen: not known. TCRdb reprocessed the RT-PCR reads with MiXCR, giving one entry per CDR3 protein. Here the sample spans 650,000 to 800,000 distinct CDR3 sequences, 14% being singletons. This chain joins TRBV7-9 and TRBJ1-1, with D unclear. The clonotype comes from a man in his fifties or sixties who received an inactivated influenza vaccine. The source was PBMCs from blood, collected around 14 days before vaccination. CDR3 loop: CASSFEHLNTEAFF. In DNA form, the CDR3 reads TGTGCCAGCAGCTTTGAACACTTGAACACTGAAGCTTTCTTT.